The T cell receptor (beta chain) under discussion was sequenced for a study of T cell changes during pregnancy in multiple sclerosis (dated 2019 in TCRdb). General notes on the study: The study examined how the T cell repertoire changed over the course of pregnancy in women with multiple sclerosis.

At the junction V is shortened by 7 bases and J by 11 bases, with 23 bases in between. From the cysteine up to the phenylalanine, the CDR3 has a length of 14 residues. Of all the DNA, just the CDR3 is kept, 42 bases in frame from base 1. The germline V gene yields MNHNS for CDR1 and SASEGT for CDR2. Turning to this clone: The target of this receptor is not known. Per-base qualities were not stored, and no clone one base away is much larger.

Library preparation used the immunoSEQ multiplex PCR assay. Held by TCRdb, this immuneACCESS table contains in-frame sequences only and omits some clones. Under half of the omission traces to an unresolved V gene where checked; the cause of the rest is unknown. This sample gives 28,000 or so clones in total; about 90% of them show up just once. The ten largest make up 0.7% to 0.75% of the sample. The TCR comes from a female donor in good health, enrolled as a control in a pregnancy study. This receptor chain uses TRBV6-1 and TRBJ1-1; the D gene is unclear. The sequenced sample was CD4+ T cells from peripheral blood mononuclear cells, obtained in the first trimester of pregnancy. The nucleotide sequence is given as TGTGCCAGCACCCCAGTTAGGGAAACTAGTCGGGCTTTCTTT. Its translation is CASTPVRETSRAFF.